This T cell receptor (beta chain) comes out of a study of blood T cells in healthy people across ages. General observations from the study: Reliance upon unsorted PBMCs precluded definitive naive versus antigen-experienced comparison.

The authors ran a second PCR of roughly 6 to 12 cycles using a sample-barcoded 5' primer and a J-beta primer mix. Sequencing of every sample gave 2.5 million or more CDR3-containing paired-end reads. MiXCR was run by TCRdb on the 5' RACE reads, yielding one entry per CDR3 protein. The profile shows more than 650,000 distinct CDR3 sequences, more than 25% of them singletons. In germline, CDR1 is SGHRS, CDR2 YFSETQ. This CDR3 is built from 14 residues. Of note for this clonotype: Its target is unknown.

These same records also appear under a second study, on T cells of mothers and their children. That source reports: A few healthy Caucasian mothers, along with their six children, were the donors. The study obtained over 8 million TCR beta CDR3 reads per mother and 2.5 million to 3 million per child.

This clonotype originated in a boy aged 10-17 years in good health. Material for sequencing was blood. The chain couples TRBV5-1 to TRBJ2-5; 7 bases match TRBD1. Gene TRBJ2-7 matches the end of the DNA better, so the J call may be wrong. This chain's CDR3 is CASSLEQGIYEQYF. CDR3 bases: TGCGCCAGCAGCCTAGAACAGGGGATCTACGAGCAGTACTTC.